This T cell receptor beta chain was sequenced for a study of breast tumors, draining lymph nodes, adjacent tissues. Study conclusions and caveats: Tumors had less TCR diversity than lymph nodes, more than nontumor tissue. That most tumor T cells come from lymph nodes remained unproven. Luminal-like breast cancer showed significantly greater tumor-nontumor repertoire similarity than basal-like breast cancer did.

V shed 8 bases and J 3 bases; nucleotides not matched to a gene: 4. This CDR3 has 13 amino acids. CDR1 is SNHLY, CDR2 FYNNEI, per germline. With respect to this clonotype: Its cognate antigen is unknown.

MiXCR, run by TCRdb on the multiplex PCR reads, gives a single entry per CDR3 protein. Of about 46,000 distinct CDR3 sequences listed, roughly 24% are singletons. The chain is built from TRBV2 and TRBJ2-7; 10 nucleotides align to TRBD1. The sequencing sample was made of breast tumor tissue. The clonotype comes from a female donor with breast cancer. Some clones in this sample may be carry-over from other donors' samples. In nucleotides, the CDR3 is TGTGCCAGCCGGGGGACAGGGGTCTACGAGCAGTACTTC. As protein: CASRGTGVYEQYF.